This T cell receptor (beta chain) derives from a study of T cell repertoires in cytomegalovirus infection. Overall study findings and caveats: In two of eight donors, the top clonotype was HLA-C-restricted CMV-specific.

This clonotype has only a few counts. The antigen remains undetermined. Trimming removed 6 bases at V and 2 bases at J, with 10 bases between. CDR1 MDHEN and CDR2 SYDVKM come from the germline V gene. The CDR3 is 14 residues long. TCRdb redid the calling of the reads with MiXCR, one entry per CDR3 protein. The sample lists tens of thousands of distinct CDR3 sequences, roughly 21% occurring once. The rearrangement joins TRBV28 to TRBJ1-4; the D is unclear. The receptor was isolated from a human donor in good health (CMV status not recorded). Some clones in this sample may be carry-over from other donors' samples. The starting material was CD8+ T cells from cultured PBMCs, obtained from culture after CMV antigen stimulation. The CDR3 nucleotides read TGTGCCAGCAGGCTGGCAGCGACTAATGAAAAACTGTTTTTT. It specifies CASRLAATNEKLFF.